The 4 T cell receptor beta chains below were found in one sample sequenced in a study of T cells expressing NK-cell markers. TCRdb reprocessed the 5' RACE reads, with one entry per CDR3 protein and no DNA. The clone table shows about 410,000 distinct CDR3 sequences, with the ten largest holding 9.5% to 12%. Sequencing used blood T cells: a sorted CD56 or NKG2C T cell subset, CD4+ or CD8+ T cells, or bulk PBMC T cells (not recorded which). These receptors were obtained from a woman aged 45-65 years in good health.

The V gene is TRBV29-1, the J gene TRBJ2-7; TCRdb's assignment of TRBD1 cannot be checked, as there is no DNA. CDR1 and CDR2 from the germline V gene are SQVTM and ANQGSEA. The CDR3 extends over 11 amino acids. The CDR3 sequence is CSVQGVDEQYF.

The CDR3 region is CASSARLQGRNEQFF. The genes are TRBV11-1 and TRBJ2-1. CDR3 size: 15 residues. CDR1 and CDR2 from the germline V gene are SGHAT and FQDESV (reference sequence).

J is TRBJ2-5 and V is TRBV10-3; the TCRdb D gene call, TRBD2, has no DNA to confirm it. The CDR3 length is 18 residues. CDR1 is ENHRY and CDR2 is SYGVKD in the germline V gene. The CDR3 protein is CAISERSGTSGHQETQYF.

CDR3: CSVVSPGRTQYF. This chain links TRBV29-1 with TRBJ2-5; checking the TCRdb D call of TRBD1 is not possible without DNA. The germline gives CDR1 SQVTM, CDR2 ANQGSEA. The length of the CDR3 is 12 residues.